This passage covers 2 T cell receptor beta chains from one sample sequenced in a study of long-term antiretroviral therapy in people with HIV. At the survey level, the v3.0 immunoSEQ assay was run. Clones were sequenced by immunoSEQ multiplex PCR, and TCRdb holds only the in-frame ones, with some missing. The sample has 15,000 to 20,000 clones; 88% are singletons. Sequenced here: unsorted PBMCs, sampled 0.7 years before starting antiretroviral therapy. These receptors were collected from a man in his forties or fifties with HIV.

The rearrangement links TRBV6-5 to TRBJ1-2; D is perhaps TRBD1 (5 bases). Germline values: CDR1 MNHEY, CDR2 SVGAGI. The CDR3 has 13 residues. V was trimmed by 8 bases and J by 8 bases, leaving 18 bases between them. The chain's CDR3 is CASHPPGTGGYTF. The CDR3 DNA sequence: TGTGCCAGCCATCCTCCAGGCACAGGCGGCTACACCTTC.

The gene calls are TRBV7-9 and TRBJ2-1; no clear D gene. Germline CDR1 and CDR2: SEHNR and FQNEAQ (reference sequence). The CDR3 is made up of 13 amino acids. Between the trimmed V and J ends, which lost 3 bases and 2 bases, there was a span of 5 bases. CDR3 amino acids: CASSLTTYNEQFF. CDR3 nucleotide sequence: TGTGCCAGCAGCTTGACGACCTACAATGAGCAGTTCTTC.